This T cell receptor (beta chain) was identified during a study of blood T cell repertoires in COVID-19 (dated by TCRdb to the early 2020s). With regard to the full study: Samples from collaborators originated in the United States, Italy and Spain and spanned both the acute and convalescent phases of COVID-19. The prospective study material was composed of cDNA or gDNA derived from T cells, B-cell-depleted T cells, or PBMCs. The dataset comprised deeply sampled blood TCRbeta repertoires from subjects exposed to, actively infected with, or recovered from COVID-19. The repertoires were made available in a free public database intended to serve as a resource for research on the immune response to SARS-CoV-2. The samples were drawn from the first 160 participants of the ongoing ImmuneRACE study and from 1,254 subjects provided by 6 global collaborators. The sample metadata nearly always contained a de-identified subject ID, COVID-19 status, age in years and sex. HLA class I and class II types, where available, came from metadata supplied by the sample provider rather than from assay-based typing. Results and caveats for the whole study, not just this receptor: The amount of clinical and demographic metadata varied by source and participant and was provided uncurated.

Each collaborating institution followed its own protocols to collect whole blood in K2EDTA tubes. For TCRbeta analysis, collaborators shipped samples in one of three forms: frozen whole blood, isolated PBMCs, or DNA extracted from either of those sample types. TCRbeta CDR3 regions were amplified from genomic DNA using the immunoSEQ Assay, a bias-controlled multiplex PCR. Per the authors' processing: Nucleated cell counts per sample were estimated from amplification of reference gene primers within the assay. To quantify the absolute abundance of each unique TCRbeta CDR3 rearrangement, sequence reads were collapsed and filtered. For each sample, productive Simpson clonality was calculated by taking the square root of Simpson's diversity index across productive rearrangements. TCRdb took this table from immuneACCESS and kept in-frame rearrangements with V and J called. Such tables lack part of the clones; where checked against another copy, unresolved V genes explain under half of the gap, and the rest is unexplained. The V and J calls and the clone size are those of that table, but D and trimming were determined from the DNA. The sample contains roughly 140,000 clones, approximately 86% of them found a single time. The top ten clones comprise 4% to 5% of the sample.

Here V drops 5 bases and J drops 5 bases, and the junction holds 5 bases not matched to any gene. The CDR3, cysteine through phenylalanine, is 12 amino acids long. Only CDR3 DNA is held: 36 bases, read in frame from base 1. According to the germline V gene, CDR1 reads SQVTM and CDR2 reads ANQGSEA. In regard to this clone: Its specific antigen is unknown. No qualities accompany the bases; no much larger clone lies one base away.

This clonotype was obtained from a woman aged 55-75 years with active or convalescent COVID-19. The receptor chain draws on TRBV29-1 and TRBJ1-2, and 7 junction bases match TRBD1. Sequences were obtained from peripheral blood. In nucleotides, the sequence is TGCAGCGTTCTAGGACAGGCTTATGGCTACACCTTC. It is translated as CSVLGQAYGYTF.